This TCR beta chain derives from a study of OX40 agonist ivuxolimab in advanced cancers. Study results and caveats: The CD4+ and CD8+ T cells in the blood had expanded clonally by week 6 at 0.1 to 3.0 mg/kg.

Repertoires were generated with immunoSEQ multiplex PCR, while TCRdb's copy carries only in-frame clones and drops some. In the table there are roughly 87,000 clones, about 89% of which are singletons. About this clone: Its antigen is not identified.

Exclusion applied to patients with autoimmune disease history or systemic immunosuppression. The sequences come from CD4+ or CD8+ T cells sorted from blood, collected in a trial of the OX40 agonist ivuxolimab. This receptor was obtained from an adult with an advanced solid tumor such as melanoma, head and neck, liver or kidney cancer.

The CDR3 loop is CASCGAGWDEQFF. The CDR3 coding sequence is TGTGCCAGCTGTGGAGCAGGGTGGGATGAGCAGTTCTTC. V is TRBV6-6 and J is TRBJ2-1; TRBD1 is a possible D gene (5 bases). Trimming stripped 8 bases from V and 8 bases from J, with 16 bases between. The CDR3 covers 13 residues. Germline V lookup: CDR1 MNHNY, CDR2 SVGAGI (reference sequence).